This T cell receptor (beta chain) is drawn from a study of cytomegalovirus exposure and HLA in healthy donors. Sequenced by immunoSEQ multiplex PCR; TCRdb stores in-frame clones only, minus some. The data show 60,000 to 80,000 clones, around 94% seen once. Germline V gives CDR1 LGHNA, CDR2 YSLEER. V was pared by 0 bases and J by 3 bases, with 6 bases between. CDR3 length: 14 amino acids. The chain carries TRBV4-3 and TRBJ2-1; D is possibly TRBD1 (6 bases). This TCR was recovered from a woman aged 18-29 years in good health and CMV-seropositive. The sequenced sample was PBMCs. The CDR3, as DNA: TGCGCCAGCAGCCAAGACAGGGGCTACAATGAGCAGTTCTTC. It yields the protein CASSQDRGYNEQFF.